The 8 T cell receptor beta chains reported below all come from one sample, sequenced in a study of shared clonotypes between healthy human individuals. Repertoires were generated with immunoSEQ multiplex PCR, while TCRdb's copy carries only in-frame clones and drops some. This table has about 520,000 clones, approximately 80% appearing once. The sequenced sample was PBMCs. Source of these receptors: a woman in her forties in good health. Some clones in this sample may be carry-over from other donors' samples.

The table lists this clone with a count of one. The V call is TRBV19, the J call TRBJ2-1; D is possibly TRBD1 (5 bases). CDR3 length: 12 residues. V dropped 7 bases and J dropped 5 bases, with 9 bases sitting between them. CDR1 and CDR2 (germline): LNHDA, SQIVND (reference sequence). CDR3 DNA sequence: TGTGCCAGTATAGGGGAAAACAATGAGCAGTTCTTC. Its translation is CASIGENNEQFF. Complete variable domain (other parts from reference TRBV19 and TRBJ2-1): DGGITQSPKYLFRKEGQNVTLSCEQNLNHDAMYWYRQDPGQGLRLIYYSQIVNDFQKGDIAEGYSVSREKKESFPLTVTSAQKNPTAFYLCASIGENNEQFFGPGTRLTVL.

The V and J genes are TRBV14 and TRBJ1-4; 8 bases are a match to TRBD1. V dropped 4 bases and J dropped 1; count of bases not matched to a gene: 2. Germline CDR1 and CDR2: SGHDN and FVKESK. This CDR3 spans 15 amino acids. The CDR3 spells CASSRTGGTNEKLFF. The CDR3 DNA reads as TGTGCCAGCAGCCGAACAGGGGGAACTAATGAAAAACTGTTTTTT.

The J gene is TRBJ1-4, the V gene TRBV7-9; D uncertain. The CDR3 totals 12 residues. Per the germline V gene, CDR1 is SEHNR and CDR2 is FQNEAQ (reference sequence). V shed 5 bases and J shed 7 bases, with 8 bases lying between them. The CDR3 loop is CASSRTFEKLFF. CDR3 DNA: TGTGCCAGCAGCCGGACCTTTGAAAAACTGTTTTTT. Drawing the rest from reference TRBV7-9 and TRBJ1-4, the complete variable domain is DTGVSQNPRHKITKRGQNVTFRCDPISEHNRLYWYRQTLGQGPEFLTYFQNEAQLEKSRLLSDRFSAERPKGSFSTLEIQRTEQGDSAMYLCASSRTFEKLFFGSGTQLSVL.

The chain has TRBV30 and TRBJ1-5; 10 bases are shared with TRBD1. V lost 1 base, J lost 7 bases, and 4 bases stayed unmatched. Germline V gene sequence: CDR1 GTSNPN, CDR2 SVGIG (reference sequence). This CDR3 is 14 amino acids long. The CDR3 nucleotides read TGTGCCTGGAGTGGGGACAGGGGCGGACAGCCCCAGCATTTT. This codes for CAWSGDRGGQPQHF. Looking up the rest from reference TRBV30 and TRBJ1-5 gives the full variable domain: SQTIHQWPATLVQPVGSPLSLECTVEGTSNPNLYWYRQAAGRGLQLLFYSVGIGQISSEVPQNLSASRPQDRQFILSSKKLLLSDSGFYLCAWSGDRGGQPQHFGDGTRLSIL.

This clone has just one count. This chain connects TRBV10-3 to TRBJ2-1; 9 bases fit TRBD1. Germline V gene sequence: CDR1 ENHRY, CDR2 SYGVKD. The CDR3 is 14 residues long. Trimming removed 8 bases from V and 8 bases from J; junction bases left unmatched: 10. The CDR3 loop is CAILRDRDRHEQFF. CDR3 in DNA: TGTGCCATCCTCCGGGACAGGGATCGTCATGAGCAGTTCTTC.

The chain joins TRBV2 to TRBJ2-3; no clear D gene. The length of the CDR3 is 15 residues. The V and J ends lost 1 base and 0 bases respectively, with 8 bases between them. Per germline, CDR1 SNHLY and CDR2 FYNNEI. CDR3 protein: CASSEGQVSTDTQYF. The CDR3 region has the DNA TGTGCCAGCAGTGAAGGGCAGGTTAGCACAGATACGCAGTATTTT. Drawing the rest from reference TRBV2 and TRBJ2-3, the complete variable domain is EPEVTQTPSHQVTQMGQEVILRCVPISNHLYFYWYRQILGQKVEFLVSFYNNEISEKSEIFDDQFSVERPDGSNFTLKIRSTKLEDSAMYFCASSEGQVSTDTQYFGPGTRLTVL.

This clone was observed a single time. The same CDR3 arises from other DNA sequences in this sample as well. The chain employs TRBV9 and TRBJ2-1, with TRBD2 identical over 7 bases. Germline V lookup: CDR1 SGDLS, CDR2 YYNGEE. The CDR3 is 13 residues long. The J segment lost 7 bases and the V segment lost 0 bases, leaving 1 base of the junction unmatched. DNA for the CDR3: TGTGCCAGCAGCGTAGCCGGGGGGAATGAGCAGTTCTTC. This gives the protein CASSVAGGNEQFF.

The chain recombines TRBV5-4 with TRBJ2-5; unclear D gene. This CDR3 has 15 amino acids. V was trimmed by 0 bases and J by 4 bases, leaving 13 bases between them. Germline CDR1 is SGHNT and CDR2 is YYREEE (reference sequence). As DNA, the CDR3 is TGTGCCAGCAGCTTGGAACTCGATCCCCCAGAGACCCAGTACTTC. This translates into CASSLELDPPETQYF.